These 25 T cell receptor beta chains originate from one sample sequenced in a study of T cells expressing NK-cell markers. Reprocessing the 5' RACE reads, TCRdb reports a single entry for every CDR3 protein and omits DNA. Its table lists 200,000 to 300,000 distinct CDR3 sequences. The sample consisted of blood T cells: a sorted CD56 or NKG2C T cell subset, CD4+ or CD8+ T cells, or bulk PBMC T cells (not recorded which). The receptors shown here come from a man aged 18 to 29 in good health.

The chain uses TRBV6-5 and TRBJ2-3; TCRdb lists TRBD2, though no DNA is available to test this call. Germline V gives CDR1 MNHEY, CDR2 SVGAGI. The CDR3 is 15 amino acids. The CDR3 region is CASRLLAGVPDTQYF.

The rearrangement joins TRBV12-5 to TRBJ1-2; the D call from TCRdb, TRBD1, cannot be confirmed without DNA. Germline CDR1 is LGHNT and CDR2 is FRNRAP. This CDR3 contains 14 residues. This CDR3 reads CASGLVGDSYGYTF.

This chain joins TRBV24-1 and TRBJ2-2. Germline lookup yields CDR1 KGHDR and CDR2 SFDVKD. The CDR3 runs 14 residues. CDR3 loop: CATSDFYRGGELFF.

The J gene is TRBJ2-5, the V gene TRBV29-1. The length of the CDR3 is 12 residues. Germline assignment: CDR1 SQVTM and CDR2 ANQGSEA. Here the CDR3 reads CSVDRDQETQYF. The full variable domain, in which reference TRBV29-1 and TRBJ2-5 provide the parts outside the CDR3, is SAVISQKPSRDICQRGTSLTIQCQVDSQVTMMFWYRQQPGQSLTLIATANQGSEATYESGFVIDKFPISRPNLTFSTLTVSNMSPEDSSIYLCSVDRDQETQYFGPGTRLLVL.

This chain links TRBV7-8 with TRBJ2-1; the TRBD1 assignment by TCRdb is unverifiable without DNA. The CDR3 totals 14 residues. CDR1 and CDR2 from the germline V gene are SGHVS and FQNEAQ. The CDR3 sequence is CASSIRDRENEQFF.

This chain joins TRBV6-5 and TRBJ1-6; TCRdb names TRBD1, which stays unverified in the absence of DNA. The CDR3 is 16 amino acids. Germline loops: CDR1 MNHEY, CDR2 SVGAGI. CDR3 residues: CASSYGDRGRSSPLHF.

This chain links TRBV6-2 or TRBV6-3 with TRBJ2-7; with no DNA, the TCRdb D assignment of TRBD1 cannot be verified. Germline values: CDR1 MNHEY, CDR2 SVGEGT. CDR3 length equals 16 residues. The CDR3 spells CASSSETGVRSYEQYF.

The V and J genes are TRBV5-1 and TRBJ2-1; TCRdb calls TRBD2, which cannot be checked without DNA. The CDR3 covers 15 residues. From germline, CDR1 is SGHRS and CDR2 YFSETQ. The CDR3 region is CASSLVREGYNEQFF.

The V and J genes are TRBV12-3 or TRBV12-4 and TRBJ1-4. This CDR3 comprises 12 residues. CDR3 loop: CASSLVREKLFF.

The chain is built from TRBV6-2 or TRBV6-3 and TRBJ1-2; TCRdb's D gene call, TRBD1, goes unchecked for lack of DNA. From germline, CDR1 is MNHEY and CDR2 SVGEGT. This CDR3 region has 13 residues. CDR3 residues: CASSYEGPSGYTF.

CDR3: CSVHYPGETQYF. The gene calls are TRBV29-1 and TRBJ2-5; absent DNA, TCRdb's TRBD1 call cannot be checked. The CDR3 loop spans 12 amino acids. Per germline, CDR1 SQVTM and CDR2 ANQGSEA.

The rearrangement joins TRBV7-2 to TRBJ2-5; the TCRdb call, TRBD1, lacks DNA for checking. Germline V CDR1 and CDR2: SGHTA, FQGNSA. The CDR3 runs to 15 residues. The CDR3: CASSPTQGAGETQYF.

The chain carries TRBV20-1 and TRBJ1-6; TCRdb's D call, TRBD1, is unchecked because there is no DNA. The CDR3 is 14 amino acids. Germline assignment: CDR1 DFQATT and CDR2 SNEGSKA (reference sequence). This CDR3 is CSAYPGQGNSPLHF.

The CDR3 reads CASSQDDRETQYF. The V call is TRBV14, the J call TRBJ2-5. The germline gives CDR1 SGHDN, CDR2 FVKESK. CDR3 length: 13 residues.

The chain combines TRBV12-3 or TRBV12-4 with TRBJ2-1; with no DNA, the TCRdb D assignment of TRBD1 cannot be verified. This CDR3 contains 15 residues. CDR3 protein: CASSPRDPQNNEQFF.

The V gene is TRBV30, the J gene TRBJ2-7. The CDR3 spans 11 residues. CDR1 is GTSNPN, CDR2 SVGIG, per germline (reference sequence). The CDR3 is CAWSVLYEQYF.

The chain carries TRBV30 and TRBJ1-1. Germline V gene lookup returns CDR1 GTSNPN and CDR2 SVGIG (reference sequence). This CDR3 spans 12 amino acids. The CDR3 spells CAWIRGEGEAFF.

V and J are TRBV20-1 and TRBJ1-5; with no DNA, the TCRdb D assignment of TRBD1 cannot be verified. This CDR3 region has 16 residues. In germline, CDR1 is DFQATT, CDR2 SNEGSKA (reference sequence). CDR3 sequence reads: CSAWRQGATQNQPQHF.

J is TRBJ2-5 and V is TRBV5-5; TCRdb designates TRBD1, a call that cannot be tested without DNA. The CDR3 totals 17 residues. Germline CDR1 is SGHKS and CDR2 is YYEKEE (reference sequence). The CDR3: CASSEGWRDRVLETQYF.

The chain employs TRBV6-5 and TRBJ1-2. Germline CDR1 reads MNHEY; CDR2 reads SVGAGI. CDR3 length: 14 residues. The CDR3: CASSNDGAAYGYTF.

This chain uses TRBV11-2 with TRBJ1-1; the TCRdb call, TRBD1, lacks DNA for checking. Germline CDR1 and CDR2: SGHAT and FQNNGV. The length of the CDR3 is 13 residues. The CDR3 sequence is CASSLGAGTRAFF.

This chain links TRBV19 with TRBJ2-1; TCRdb proposes TRBD1, but this gene call is untestable without DNA. This CDR3 region has 15 residues. Germline CDR1 LNHDA, CDR2 SQIVND (reference sequence). CDR3 in amino acids: CASSLTGFRNNEQFF.

The rearrangement links TRBV20-1 to TRBJ2-1; TCRdb picks TRBD2, but there is no DNA to check that call. Germline values: CDR1 DFQATT, CDR2 SNEGSKA (reference sequence). CDR3 size: 12 residues. The CDR3 here is CSARLLENEQFF.

The chain employs TRBV9 and TRBJ2-5; TCRdb calls TRBD1, which cannot be checked without DNA. Germline CDR1 SGDLS, CDR2 YYNGEE. CDR3 length equals 14 residues. The CDR3 region is CASSSTGGYETQYF.

The chain joins TRBV12-3 or TRBV12-4 to TRBJ1-1; TCRdb's D gene call, TRBD1, goes unchecked for lack of DNA. The CDR3 is 14 residues long. The CDR3: CASIQDRINTEAFF.